The clone carrying this T cell receptor beta chain was recorded a few times. Its antigen is not identified. This sample is drawn from a study of T-cell memory formation after mild COVID-19. TCR alpha and TCR beta cDNA libraries carrying sample barcodes and UMIs came from 5'RACE with constant-segment primers. From the 5' RACE reads, TCRdb called clonotypes with MiXCR, one entry per CDR3 protein. In the table there are 540,000 or so distinct CDR3 sequences, around 20% of which are singletons. General study points: Contracting clones, day 15 to 85, had balanced CD4/CD8, and later expanders favored CD4+.

The TCR originated in an adult woman who had mild COVID-19 (a few samples of this study predate the infection). Cell type and time point are not known. Sequences were obtained from PBMCs or a T cell subset sorted from them (not recorded which).

CDR3: CASSVGDRGTEAFF. The CDR3 DNA is TGTGCCAGCAGTGTCGGGGACAGGGGCACTGAAGCTTTCTTT. V is TRBV6-1 and J is TRBJ1-1, with TRBD1 matching 10 bases. With V trimmed by 4 bases and J by 4 bases, 3 bases remained unmatched. Germline V gene lookup returns CDR1 MNHNS and CDR2 SASEGT. This CDR3 has 14 amino acids.